These 31 T cell receptor beta chains came from one sample sequenced in a study of early T cells in non-severe SARS-CoV-2 infection. Each CDR3 protein is one row after TCRdb ran MiXCR on the 5' RACE reads. The repertoire holds nearly 70,000 distinct CDR3 sequences, with more than 3.5% as singletons. Here the sequenced sample was whole blood, taken at baseline. These TCRs come from an adult who was a healthcare worker with PCR-confirmed SARS-CoV-2 infection or an uninfected control (not recorded which). The donor label of this sample is uncertain.

This clonotype came up a few times. This chain joins TRBV28 and TRBJ2-1; 12 bases map to TRBD2. The V gene end was trimmed by 2 bases and the J gene end by 8 bases; junction bases not matched to a gene: 7. The CDR3 runs 16 residues. The germline gives CDR1 MDHEN, CDR2 SYDVKM. The CDR3 DNA reads TGTGCCAGCAGTTTACCGGGACTAGCGGGTAGGGATGAGCAGTTCTTC. Translation: CASSLPGLAGRDEQFF.

The chain couples TRBV28 to TRBJ2-5, with D perhaps TRBD1 (5 bases). V was clipped by 3 bases and J by 1 base, with 9 bases between them. The CDR3 contains 14 residues. Germline V gene sequence: CDR1 MDHEN, CDR2 SYDVKM. The DNA for the CDR3 is TGTGCCAGCAGTTTTTACAGGTTCCAAGAGACCCAGTACTTC. Protein product: CASSFYRFQETQYF.

In this sample, this clonotype turned up many times. The V call is TRBV19, the J call TRBJ1-5; D possibly corresponds to TRBD1 (5 bases). Per germline, CDR1 LNHDA and CDR2 SQIVND (reference sequence). The CDR3 loop spans 16 amino acids. V gave up 5 bases and J gave up 1 base, with 15 bases separating them. CDR3 sequence reads: CASSSSGKRSNQPQHF. The DNA for the CDR3 is TGTGCCAGTAGTTCCTCAGGGAAAAGGAGCAATCAGCCCCAGCATTTT.

Note on this clonotype: A much bigger clone sits one base away, suggesting this may be a read error. The CDR3 DNA reads as TGTGGCAGCAGTTCTACAGGGACCTCGGGCACAGATACGCAGTATTTT. This translates into CGSSSTGTSGTDTQYF. The rearrangement links TRBV13 to TRBJ2-3, with a weak D call TRBD1 (6 bases). CDR1 is PRHDT and CDR2 is FYEKMQ in the germline V gene (reference sequence). The CDR3 consists of 16 residues.

There are many counts of this clonotype. The chain is built from TRBV20-1 and TRBJ2-7, with unresolved D. V was cut by 2 bases and J by 5 bases, with 10 bases left in between. Germline CDR1 reads DFQATT; CDR2 reads SNEGSKA (reference sequence). The CDR3 runs 12 residues. CDR3 loop: CSARNPIDEQYF. As DNA, the CDR3 is TGCAGTGCTAGAAACCCTATTGACGAGCAGTACTTC.

About this clonotype: This may arise from a read error, as a much more abundant clone is one base away. The chain carries TRBV27 and TRBJ2-3; D might be TRBD1 (6 bases). Germline V gene sequence: CDR1 MNHEY, CDR2 SMNVEV (reference sequence). The CDR3 is 14 residues long. The CDR3 here is CACSKQGLTDTQYF. The CDR3 nucleotides are TGTGCCTGCAGTAAACAGGGCCTGACAGATACGCAGTATTTT.

The table lists this clonotype with a few counts. V gene TRBV5-1 combines with J gene TRBJ2-2, with 10 bases fitting TRBD1. The CDR3 runs to 13 residues. The germline V gene encodes CDR1 SGHRS and CDR2 YFSETQ. V was clipped by 7 bases and J by 6 bases; unmatched bases: 3. CDR3 nucleotides: TGCGCCAGCGGAGGACAGGGGGCCGGGGAGCTGTTTTTT. Translating gives CASGGQGAGELFF.

The chain is built from TRBV5-8 and TRBJ1-1; a weak D match, TRBD1 (5 bases). V dropped 5 bases and J dropped 8 bases, with 10 bases sitting between them. The germline gives CDR1 SGHTS, CDR2 YDEGEE. This CDR3 is built from 11 residues. CDR3 region: CASRRGVEAFF. The CDR3 bases are TGTGCCAGCAGACGGGGGGTCGAAGCTTTCTTT.

The rearrangement joins TRBV28 to TRBJ2-5, with 7 nucleotides matching TRBD2. The CDR3 length is 15 residues. Germline V gene lookup returns CDR1 MDHEN and CDR2 SYDVKM. The ends lost 5 bases at V and 6 bases at J; junction bases unmatched: 12. The CDR3: CASSRGDLTKKTQYF. Here the CDR3 DNA reads TGTGCCAGCAGTCGGGGGGATTTAACTAAAAAGACCCAGTACTTC. Full variable domain (outside the CDR3, taken from reference TRBV28 and TRBJ2-5): DVKVTQSSRYLVKRTGEKVFLECVQDMDHENMFWYRQDPGLGLRLIYFSYDVKMKEKGDIPEGYSVSREKKERFSLILESASTNQTSMYLCASSRGDLTKKTQYFGPGTRLLVL.

The chain employs TRBV5-1 and TRBJ2-2, with D tentatively TRBD2 (5 bases). V lost 1 base and J 3 bases, leaving 10 bases between the germline ends. This CDR3 has 15 residues. Germline-derived CDR1 and CDR2 are SGHRS and YFSETQ. The CDR3 DNA reads TGCGCCAGCAGCTTGCATCTAGCAGACACCGGGGAGCTGTTTTTT. Translation: CASSLHLADTGELFF.

The chain carries TRBV5-5 and TRBJ1-5; a possible D gene is TRBD1 (5 bases). Germline loops: CDR1 SGHKS, CDR2 YYEKEE (reference sequence). V lost 0 bases to trimming and J lost 2 bases, with 9 bases between them. There are 15 residues in the CDR3. CDR3 residues: CASSLGPRGNQPQHF. CDR3 coding DNA: TGTGCCAGCAGCTTGGGACCCAGGGGCAATCAGCCCCAGCATTTT.

The sample holds many counts of this clonotype. The chain has TRBV9 and TRBJ1-6; D is undetermined. Germline CDR1 is SGDLS and CDR2 is YYNGEE. The CDR3 spans 14 residues. V gave up 4 bases and J gave up 7 bases, with 12 bases separating them. Here the CDR3 DNA reads TGTGCCAGCAGCATAGGACCCGGGAATTCACCCCTCCACTTT. This gives the protein CASSIGPGNSPLHF.

This clonotype has only a few counts. The CDR3 loop reads CASSPNPGNTEAFF. As DNA, the CDR3 is TGTGCCAGCTCACCAAATCCTGGGAACACTGAAGCTTTCTTT. V usage is TRBV18 and J usage is TRBJ1-1, with D unresolved. This CDR3 contains 14 residues. CDR1 is KGHSH and CDR2 is LQKENI in the germline V gene. V was trimmed by 2 bases and J by 1 base, leaving 8 bases between them.

At least ten counts were recorded for this clonotype. The gene calls are TRBV5-1 and TRBJ2-1; D is perhaps TRBD1 or TRBD2 (6 bases each). V gave up 3 bases and J gave up 2 bases, with 9 bases separating them. This CDR3 region has 14 residues. CDR1 SGHRS and CDR2 YFSETQ come from the germline V gene. CDR3 amino acids: CASSSGDTYNEQFF. CDR3 bases: TGCGCCAGCAGCTCGGGGGACACCTACAATGAGCAGTTCTTC.

The chain couples TRBV6-4 to TRBJ2-7; D is perhaps TRBD2 (5 bases). The CDR3 length is 14 residues. The V end lost 2 bases, the J end lost 2 bases, and 10 bases lay between the germline ends. The germline V gene encodes CDR1 MRHNA and CDR2 SNTAGT. The CDR3 reads CASSDRAGPYEQYF. The CDR3 coding sequence is TGTGCCAGCAGTGACAGGGCGGGCCCCTACGAGCAGTACTTC.

Ten or more counts support this clonotype. J is TRBJ1-2 and V is TRBV20-1; 9 bases line up with TRBD1. V gave up 2 bases and J gave up 5 bases; unmatched junction bases: 6. The CDR3 extends over 14 amino acids. Germline assignment: CDR1 DFQATT and CDR2 SNEGSKA (reference sequence). The CDR3 region is CSARTAGTGYGYTF. The DNA of the CDR3 is TGCAGTGCTAGAACGGCCGGGACAGGGTATGGCTACACCTTC.

This clonotype was detected only a few times. The gene calls are TRBV12-3 or TRBV12-4 and TRBJ2-7; 9 bases fit TRBD2. Unmatched junction bases numbered 6, after V lost 4 bases and J lost 2 bases. The CDR3 length is 15 residues. CDR3 region: CASSSPSGTTYEQYF. As DNA, the CDR3 is TGTGCCAGCAGTTCCCCTAGCGGGACCACCTACGAGCAGTACTTC.

This chain joins TRBV28 and TRBJ1-2; 9 bases are a match to TRBD1. Germline loops: CDR1 MDHEN, CDR2 SYDVKM. V was clipped by 4 bases and J by 8 bases; unmatched bases: 8. The CDR3 contains 14 residues. The CDR3 sequence is CASSYRDRVWGYTF. In nucleotides, the CDR3 is TGTGCCAGCAGTTATCGGGACAGGGTCTGGGGCTACACCTTC.

This clonotype has at least ten counts. This sequence joins TRBV3-1 and TRBJ2-5, with TRBD1 matching 7 bases. Trimming at V came to 0 bases and at J to 3 bases, leaving 4 bases not matched to a gene. The germline gives CDR1 LGHDT, CDR2 YNNKEL (reference sequence). CDR3 size: 15 residues. The CDR3 here is CASSQDGTAKETQYF. The CDR3 DNA is TGTGCCAGCAGCCAAGATGGGACAGCAAAAGAGACCCAGTACTTC.

This clonotype was detected many times. The chain employs TRBV6-6 and TRBJ1-1; TRBD1 aligns across 12 bases. Germline lookup yields CDR1 MNHNY and CDR2 SVGAGI (reference sequence). The CDR3 extends over 14 amino acids. The V segment lost 6 bases and the J segment 5 bases; nucleotides outside the gene matches: 4. The chain's CDR3 is CASSRDRGQTEAFF. The CDR3 DNA reads as TGTGCCAGCAGCAGGGACAGGGGGCAGACTGAAGCTTTCTTT.

This clonotype was observed at least ten times. The rearrangement links TRBV24-1 to TRBJ2-3, with 10 nucleotides matching TRBD2. Germline V lookup: CDR1 KGHDR, CDR2 SFDVKD. The CDR3 has 17 amino acids. V shed 3 bases, J shed 9 bases, and the junction held 14 bases outside the gene matches. The CDR3 DNA is TGTGCCACCAGTGATACTAGCGGGGCGTCCGTTGGTGGCACGCAGTATTTT. The encoded protein is CATSDTSGASVGGTQYF.

This clonotype was observed a handful of times. The chain combines TRBV3-1 with TRBJ1-4; the D gene is possibly TRBD1 (5 bases). Germline-derived CDR1 and CDR2 are LGHDT and YNNKEL (reference sequence). This CDR3 contains 14 residues. V lost 5 bases and J lost 8, with 15 bases in between. The CDR3 protein is CASSFSTGTEKLFF. Written as DNA, the CDR3 is TGTGCCAGCAGCTTCTCCACGGGGACCGAAAAACTGTTTTTT.

This sequence joins TRBV20-1 and TRBJ1-2; D is unresolved. Trimming took off 3 bases at V and 2 bases at J, with 4 bases between the two ends. Germline assignment: CDR1 DFQATT and CDR2 SNEGSKA (reference sequence). This CDR3 has 11 residues. The CDR3 DNA is TGCAGTGCTAGTCCGAACTATGGCTACACCTTC. Its translation: CSASPNYGYTF.

This clonotype turned up a few times. The chain's CDR3 is CATRPGTGDGQPQHF. Here the CDR3 DNA reads TGTGCCACCAGACCCGGGACAGGGGATGGTCAGCCCCAGCATTTT. The chain couples TRBV6-5 to TRBJ1-5, with TRBD1 matching 10 bases. This CDR3 is 15 amino acids long. Trimming removed 10 bases from V and 6 bases from J; junction bases left unmatched: 12. Germline V gene sequence: CDR1 MNHEY, CDR2 SVGAGI.

This clonotype was detected a few times. The CDR3 loop is CASSIGQGTSYEQYF. The CDR3 DNA is TGTGCCAGCAGCATTGGACAGGGGACATCCTACGAGCAGTACTTC. The V call is TRBV4-2, the J call TRBJ2-7, with 9 nucleotides matching TRBD1. The J segment lost 1 base and the V segment lost 5 bases, leaving 6 bases of the junction unmatched. Germline loops: CDR1 LGHNA, CDR2 YNFKEQ. The CDR3 has 15 amino acids.

This clonotype was detected ten times or more. V usage is TRBV6-6 and J usage is TRBJ2-3, with D hard to call. The CDR3 runs 14 residues. V was shortened by 2 bases and J by 0 bases, with 6 bases between the two germline ends. Germline CDR1 and CDR2: MNHNY and SVGAGI (reference sequence). CDR3 sequence: CASSYPSSTDTQYF. The DNA of the CDR3 is TGTGCCAGCAGTTACCCCAGTAGCACAGATACGCAGTATTTT.

This clonotype was counted a few times. This chain connects TRBV28 to TRBJ2-4; 8 nucleotides line up with TRBD1. The CDR3 is made up of 14 amino acids. Trimming cost V 4 bases and J 6 bases; bases outside gene matches: 5. Germline V CDR1 and CDR2: MDHEN, SYDVKM. CDR3 bases: TGTGCCAGCAGTTCAGGACAGGGAGGAAACATTCAGTACTTC. It translates to CASSSGQGGNIQYF.

The table lists this clonotype with a few counts. V gene TRBV5-1 combines with J gene TRBJ1-1, with a weak D call TRBD1 (6 bases). This CDR3 is 15 amino acids long. Trimming removed 3 bases at V and 0 bases at J, with 12 bases between. Per the germline V gene, CDR1 is SGHRS and CDR2 is YFSETQ. The CDR3 region is CASSSEGQMNTEAFF. The CDR3 DNA follows: TGCGCCAGCAGCTCCGAAGGACAGATGAACACTGAAGCTTTCTTT. Full variable domain (rest looked up from reference TRBV5-1 and TRBJ1-1): KAGVTQTPRYLIKTRGQQVTLSCSPISGHRSVSWYQQTPGQGLQFLFEYFSETQRNKGNFPGRFSGRQFSNSRSEMNVSTLELGDSALYLCASSSEGQMNTEAFFGQGTRLTVV.

This clonotype was observed a few times. DNA for the CDR3: TGCGCCAGCAGCCAGGCCCGCAACAGGGCTGGGGCCAACGTCCTGACTTTC. It encodes CASSQARNRAGANVLTF. This sequence joins TRBV4-3 and TRBJ2-6; maybe TRBD1 (6 bases). Trimming pared 3 bases from V and 2 bases from J, leaving 14 bases between. The CDR3 is made up of 17 amino acids. Germline V lookup: CDR1 LGHNA, CDR2 YSLEER.

In this sample, this clonotype turned up many times. The chain links TRBV5-1 to TRBJ2-5; D unclear. V was shortened by 0 bases and J by 5 bases, with 8 bases between the two germline ends. The CDR3 totals 13 residues. Looked up from germline, CDR1 is SGHRS and CDR2 is YFSETQ. In DNA, the CDR3 is TGCGCCAGCAGCTTGGGACTGGGGGAGACCCAGTACTTC. Encoded protein: CASSLGLGETQYF.

This clonotype turned up a few times. The gene calls are TRBV27 and TRBJ2-7; TRBD1 agrees at 11 bases. This CDR3 is 14 amino acids long. Germline loops: CDR1 MNHEY, CDR2 SMNVEV (reference sequence). J lost 7 bases, V lost 7 bases, and 9 bases had no gene match. Here the CDR3 DNA reads TGTGCCAGCACACGGGGGACAGGGGGACATGAGCAGTACTTC. Protein sequence: CASTRGTGGHEQYF.